The 8 T cell receptor beta chains below all came from one sample that was sequenced in a study of regulatory T cells in long-lasting Graves disease. Time point specified: newly diagnosed GD, antithyroid drugs for less than 3 months. The TCR library used RNA extracted from PBMCs. HTBI primers from iRepertoire and Arm-PCR of CDR3 regions yielded the TCR beta libraries. TCRdb independently ran MiXCR on the multiplex PCR reads; one entry per CDR3 protein. Among around 470,000 distinct CDR3 sequences listed, approximately 15% were seen once. The same sample was also studied in work on T cells in Graves' hyperthyroidism and ophthalmopathy.

This material consisted of peripheral blood mononuclear cells (PBMCs), taken at new diagnosis, from a patient treated with antithyroid drugs. These receptors were obtained from a woman aged 45-65 years with Graves disease.

This clonotype was found many times. The chain carries TRBV2 and TRBJ1-5; 10 bases are a match to TRBD1. The CDR3 is 15 residues long. The trim removed 4 bases at V and 7 bases at J, leaving 7 bases unmatched. Germline CDR1 reads SNHLY; CDR2 reads FYNNEI. The CDR3 bases are TGTGCCAGCAGTGTGGGACAGGGGAAGCAACAGCCCCAGCATTTT. Its translation: CASSVGQGKQQPQHF.

Details on this clonotype: This could be a read error, since a much larger clone is one nucleotide away. The chain couples TRBV10-3 to TRBJ2-2; tentatively, D is TRBD1 or TRBD2 (5 bases each). Per the germline V gene, CDR1 is ENHRY and CDR2 is SYGVKD. This CDR3 is 16 amino acids long. The CDR3 loop is CAISEEGTTNTGELVF. CDR3 in DNA: TGTGCCATCAGTGAGGAAGGGACCACGAACACCGGGGAGCTGGTTTTT.

In this sample, this clonotype turned up a few times. The rearrangement links TRBV4-1 to TRBJ2-1; 9 bases fit TRBD2. Germline trimming cut 1 base from V and 5 bases from J; bases unmatched to any gene: 3. The CDR3 is 15 amino acids. CDR1 MGHRA and CDR2 YSYEKL come from the germline V gene. Here the CDR3 reads CASSQVRLADNEQFF. For the CDR3, the DNA is TGCGCCAGCAGCCAAGTCCGACTAGCGGACAATGAGCAGTTCTTC.

This clonotype was picked up many times. The chain joins TRBV7-2 to TRBJ1-5; 7 bases map to TRBD1. The V and J ends lost 5 bases and 6 bases, in that order; junction bases with no gene match: 10. This CDR3 spans 15 amino acids. Germline values: CDR1 SGHTA, CDR2 FQGNSA. CDR3 bases: TGTGCCAGCAGCCTTACAGGGGACGAATTTCAGCCCCAGCATTTT. Residues: CASSLTGDEFQPQHF.

This clonotype showed up just a few times. Since no conserved phenylalanine or tryptophan closes the CDR3, a read error is the likely cause. It is unclear where the CDR3 begins or ends on the DNA, so no DNA is shown, and the CDR3 is as TCRdb lists it. The chain combines TRBV28 with TRBJ2-7; the table's D call, TRBD2, has no DNA check behind it. The CDR3 has 10 residues if both end residues are counted. Germline lookup yields CDR1 MDHEN and CDR2 SYDVKM. This CDR3 is CASRRPGLAG.

V and J are TRBV6-9 and TRBJ1-6; a weak D match, TRBD1 (6 bases). Trimming shortened V by 3 bases and J by 7 bases, and 16 bases separated the two germline ends. CDR3 length: 16 amino acids. In germline, CDR1 is MNHGY, CDR2 SVAAGI. The CDR3 is CASSYSKTGGNSPLHF. The DNA for the CDR3 is TGTGCCAGCAGTTACTCGAAGACAGGTGGGAATTCACCCCTCCACTTT.

Many counts were recorded for this clonotype. This chain links TRBV12-3 or TRBV12-4 with TRBJ2-5; D is unclear. V was pared by 6 bases and J by 5 bases, with 16 bases between. This CDR3 contains 14 residues. This chain's CDR3 is CASRQARSGETQYF. For the CDR3, the DNA is TGTGCCAGCAGGCAGGCGCGCTCCGGGGAGACCCAGTACTTC.

This clonotype was counted ten times or more. This chain joins TRBV12-3 or TRBV12-4 and TRBJ1-2, with D unclear. CDR3 length equals 13 residues. Trimming cost V 2 bases and J 2 bases, with 6 bases left between them. This chain's CDR3 is CASSLPRNYGYTF. CDR3 DNA sequence: TGTGCCAGCAGTTTACCCAGGAACTATGGCTACACCTTC.